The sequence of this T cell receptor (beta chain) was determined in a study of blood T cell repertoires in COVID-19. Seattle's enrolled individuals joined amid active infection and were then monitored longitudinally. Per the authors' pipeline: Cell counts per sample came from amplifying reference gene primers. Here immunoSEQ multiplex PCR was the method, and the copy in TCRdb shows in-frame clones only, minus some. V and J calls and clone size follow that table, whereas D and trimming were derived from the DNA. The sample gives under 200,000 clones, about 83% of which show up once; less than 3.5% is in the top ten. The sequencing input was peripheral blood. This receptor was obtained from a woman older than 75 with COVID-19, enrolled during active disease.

The CDR3 sequence: CASSLDPSGGRRDTQYF. The CDR3 nucleotides are TGTGCCAGCAGCTTAGACCCTAGCGGGGGGCGTAGAGATACGCAGTATTTT. The rearrangement links TRBV7-2 to TRBJ2-3; TRBD2 matches at 11 bases. Germline lookup yields CDR1 SGHTA and CDR2 FQGNSA. J gave up 5 bases and V 1 base, and 8 bases lay outside the gene matches. The CDR3 spans 17 residues.